This T cell receptor (beta chain) comes out of a study of CD8 T cells in Susac syndrome. This clonotype was recorded once. A quantity of roughly 0.5 to 1 ug RNA underwent reverse transcription using random hexamers. TCRdb re-analysed the immunoSEQ multiplex PCR reads in MiXCR, keeping a single row per CDR3 protein. The sample lists about 160,000 distinct CDR3 sequences, around 95% occurring once. Trimming cost V 2 bases and J 1 base, with 12 bases left between them. The CDR3 is 15 residues long. The V gene is TRBV12-3 or TRBV12-4, the J gene TRBJ2-7, with D perhaps matching TRBD1 (6 bases). The sequence came from a human donor in good health. Sequencing was performed on CD4+ T cells from PBMCs. CDR3 amino acids: CASSLQGLSSYEQYF. CDR3 coding DNA: TGTGCCAGCAGTTTACAGGGGCTAAGTTCCTACGAGCAGTACTTC.